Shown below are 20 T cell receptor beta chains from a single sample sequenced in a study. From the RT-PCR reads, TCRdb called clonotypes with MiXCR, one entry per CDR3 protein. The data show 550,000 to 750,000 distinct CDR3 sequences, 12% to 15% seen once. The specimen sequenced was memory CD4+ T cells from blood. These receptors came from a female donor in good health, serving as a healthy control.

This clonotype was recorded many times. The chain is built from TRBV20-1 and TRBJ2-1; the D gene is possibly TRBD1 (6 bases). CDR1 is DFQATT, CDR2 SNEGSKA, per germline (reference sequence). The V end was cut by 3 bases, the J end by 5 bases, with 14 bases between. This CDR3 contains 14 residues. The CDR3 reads CSARTGAIDNEQFF. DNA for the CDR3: TGCAGTGCTAGGACAGGCGCGATCGACAATGAGCAGTTCTTC.

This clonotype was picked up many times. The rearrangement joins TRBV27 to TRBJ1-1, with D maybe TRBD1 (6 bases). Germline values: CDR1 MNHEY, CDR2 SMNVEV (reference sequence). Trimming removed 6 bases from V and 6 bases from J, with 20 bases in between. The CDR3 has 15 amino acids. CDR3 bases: TGTGCCAGCAGCCTATTACGGGGGGGCAGCGCTGAAGCTTTCTTT. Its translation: CASSLLRGGSAEAFF.

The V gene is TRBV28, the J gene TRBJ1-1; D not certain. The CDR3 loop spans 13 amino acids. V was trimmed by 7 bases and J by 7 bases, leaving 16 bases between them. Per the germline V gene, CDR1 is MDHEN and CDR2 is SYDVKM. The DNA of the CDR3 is TGTGCCAGCACTTCCAGTTTGATGGATGAAGCTTTCTTT. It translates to CASTSSLMDEAFF.

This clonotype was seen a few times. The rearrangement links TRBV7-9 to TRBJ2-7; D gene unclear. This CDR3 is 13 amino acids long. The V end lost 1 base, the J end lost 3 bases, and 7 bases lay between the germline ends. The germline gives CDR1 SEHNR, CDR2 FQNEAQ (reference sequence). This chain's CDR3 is CASSLVAGYEQYF. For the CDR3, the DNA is TGTGCCAGCAGCTTAGTGGCAGGCTACGAGCAGTACTTC.

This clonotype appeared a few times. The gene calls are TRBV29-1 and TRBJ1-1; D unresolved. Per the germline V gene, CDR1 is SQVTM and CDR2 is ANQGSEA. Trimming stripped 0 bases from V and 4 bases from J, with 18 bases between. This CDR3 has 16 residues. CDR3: CSVEENIGKIGTEAFF. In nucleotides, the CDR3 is TGCAGCGTTGAAGAGAATATTGGGAAGATAGGCACTGAAGCTTTCTTT. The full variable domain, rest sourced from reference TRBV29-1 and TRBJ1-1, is SAVISQKPSRDICQRGTSLTIQCQVDSQVTMMFWYRQQPGQSLTLIATANQGSEATYESGFVIDKFPISRPNLTFSTLTVSNMSPEDSSIYLCSVEENIGKIGTEAFFGQGTRLTVV.

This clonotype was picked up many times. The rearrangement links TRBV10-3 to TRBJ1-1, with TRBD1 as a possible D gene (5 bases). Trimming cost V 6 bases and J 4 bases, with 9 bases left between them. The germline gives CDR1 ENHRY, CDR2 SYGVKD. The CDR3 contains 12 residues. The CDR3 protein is CAIRDTRTEAFF. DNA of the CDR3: TGTGCCATCAGGGACACCCGCACTGAAGCTTTCTTT.

DNA of the CDR3: TGCAGTGCTGCTAGCCGCACAGGGGGCAGGGAGACCCAGTACTTC. Its protein product is CSAASRTGGRETQYF. The rearrangement uses TRBV20-1 and TRBJ2-5; 9 bases map to TRBD1. V trimming: 5 bases; J trimming: 5 bases; junction bases outside the gene matches: 12. CDR1 is DFQATT, CDR2 SNEGSKA, per germline (reference sequence). The CDR3 totals 15 residues.

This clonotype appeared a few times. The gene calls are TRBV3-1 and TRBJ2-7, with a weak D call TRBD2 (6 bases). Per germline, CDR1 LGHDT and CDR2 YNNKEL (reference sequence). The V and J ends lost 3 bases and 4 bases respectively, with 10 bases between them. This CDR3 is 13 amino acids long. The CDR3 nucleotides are TGTGCCAGCAGCCAGACTAGTGAATACGAGCAGTACTTC. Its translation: CASSQTSEYEQYF.

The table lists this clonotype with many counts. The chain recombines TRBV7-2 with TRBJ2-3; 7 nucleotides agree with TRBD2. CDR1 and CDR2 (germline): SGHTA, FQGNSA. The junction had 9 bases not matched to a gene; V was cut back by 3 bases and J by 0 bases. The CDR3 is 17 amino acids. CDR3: CASSLGRGGVSTDTQYF. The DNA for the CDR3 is TGTGCCAGCAGCTTGGGGAGGGGCGGGGTTAGCACAGATACGCAGTATTTT.

The CDR3 DNA reads as TGTGCCACCAGCAGAAATCTTCAGGGGGCGCGTGGCTACACCTTC. This sequence encodes CATSRNLQGARGYTF. The V call is TRBV15, the J call TRBJ1-2; 8 nucleotides match TRBD1. The CDR3 is 15 residues long. CDR1 LNHNV and CDR2 YYDKDF come from the germline V gene (reference sequence). Losses at the gene ends were 2 bases for V and 7 bases for J; bases not matched to a gene: 9. The full variable domain, completed using reference TRBV15 and TRBJ1-2, is DAMVIQNPRYQVTQFGKPVTLSCSQTLNHNVMYWYQQKSSQAPKLLFHYYDKDFNNEADTPDNFQSRRPNTSFCFLDIRSPGLGDTAMYLCATSRNLQGARGYTFGSGTRLTVV.

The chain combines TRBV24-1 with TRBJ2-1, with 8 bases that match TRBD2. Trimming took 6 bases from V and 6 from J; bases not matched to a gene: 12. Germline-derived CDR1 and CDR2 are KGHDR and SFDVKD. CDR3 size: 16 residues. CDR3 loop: CATSPKGLASPNEQFF. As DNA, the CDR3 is TGTGCCACCAGTCCTAAAGGACTAGCAAGCCCCAATGAGCAGTTCTTC.

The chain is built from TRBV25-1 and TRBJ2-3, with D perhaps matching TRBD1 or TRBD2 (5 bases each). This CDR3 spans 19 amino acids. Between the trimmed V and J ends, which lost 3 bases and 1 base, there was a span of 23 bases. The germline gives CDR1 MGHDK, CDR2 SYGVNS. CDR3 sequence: CASSDPGRGVIIGTDTQYF. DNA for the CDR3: TGTGCCAGCAGTGATCCAGGGAGAGGGGTGATAATAGGCACAGATACGCAGTATTTT.

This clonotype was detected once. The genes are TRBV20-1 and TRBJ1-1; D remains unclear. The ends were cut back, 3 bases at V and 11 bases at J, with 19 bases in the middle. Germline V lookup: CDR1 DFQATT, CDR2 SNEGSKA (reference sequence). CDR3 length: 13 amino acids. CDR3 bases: TGCAGTGCTAGTGTCCGACTTGGGCCCTCTGCTTTCTTT. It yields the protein CSASVRLGPSAFF.

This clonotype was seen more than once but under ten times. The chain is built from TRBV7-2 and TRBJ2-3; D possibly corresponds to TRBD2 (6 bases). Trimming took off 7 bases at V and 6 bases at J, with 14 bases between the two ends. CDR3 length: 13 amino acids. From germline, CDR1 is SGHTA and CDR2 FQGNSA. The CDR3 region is CASTYLATDTQYF. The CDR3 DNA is TGTGCCAGCACCTACCTAGCGACGGATACGCAGTATTTT.

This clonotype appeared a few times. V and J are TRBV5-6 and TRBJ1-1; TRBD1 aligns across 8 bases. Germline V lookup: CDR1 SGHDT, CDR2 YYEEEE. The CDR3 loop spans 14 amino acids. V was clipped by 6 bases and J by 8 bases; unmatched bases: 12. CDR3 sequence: CASNTLDRVLEAFF. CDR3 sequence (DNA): TGTGCCAGCAATACCTTGGACAGGGTCCTCGAAGCTTTCTTT.

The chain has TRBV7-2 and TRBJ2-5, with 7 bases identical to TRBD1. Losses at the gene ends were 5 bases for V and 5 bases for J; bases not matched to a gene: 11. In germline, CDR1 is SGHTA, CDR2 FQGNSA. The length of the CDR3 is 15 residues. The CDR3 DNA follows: TGTGCCAGCAGCGCCGACAGGGCTCTGGGTGAGACCCAGTACTTC. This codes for CASSADRALGETQYF.

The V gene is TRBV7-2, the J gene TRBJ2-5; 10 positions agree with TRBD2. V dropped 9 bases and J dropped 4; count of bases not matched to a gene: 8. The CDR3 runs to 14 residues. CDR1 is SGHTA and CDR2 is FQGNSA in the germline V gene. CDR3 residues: CASTSGIEGETQYF. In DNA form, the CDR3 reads TGTGCCAGTACTAGCGGGATAGAAGGAGAGACCCAGTACTTC. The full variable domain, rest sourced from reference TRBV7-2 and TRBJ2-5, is GAGVSQSPSNKVTEKGKDVELRCDPISGHTALYWYRQSLGQGLEFLIYFQGNSAPDKSGLPSDRFSAERTGGSVSTLTIQRTQQEDSAVYLCASTSGIEGETQYFGPGTRLLVL.

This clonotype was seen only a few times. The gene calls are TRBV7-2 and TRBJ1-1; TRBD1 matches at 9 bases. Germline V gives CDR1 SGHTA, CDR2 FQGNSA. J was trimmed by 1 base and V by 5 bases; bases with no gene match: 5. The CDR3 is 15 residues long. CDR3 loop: CASSTGGGGNTEAFF. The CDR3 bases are TGTGCCAGCAGCACAGGGGGCGGAGGGAACACTGAAGCTTTCTTT.

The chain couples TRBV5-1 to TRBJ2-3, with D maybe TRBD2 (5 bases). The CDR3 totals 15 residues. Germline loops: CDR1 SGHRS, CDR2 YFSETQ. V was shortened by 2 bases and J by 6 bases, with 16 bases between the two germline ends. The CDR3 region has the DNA TGCGCCAGCAGCTTTGAGCGGTGGTTGGCGGATACGCAGTATTTT. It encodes CASSFERWLADTQYF.

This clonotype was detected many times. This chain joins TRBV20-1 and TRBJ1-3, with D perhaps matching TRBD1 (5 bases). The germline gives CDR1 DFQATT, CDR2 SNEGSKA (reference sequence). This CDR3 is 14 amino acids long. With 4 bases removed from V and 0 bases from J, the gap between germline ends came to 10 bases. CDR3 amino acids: CSATPDSSGNTIYF. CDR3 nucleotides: TGCAGTGCTACGCCTGACAGCTCTGGAAACACCATATATTTT.